Given below is one TCR beta chain in context. These data originate in a study of blood T cell repertoires in COVID-19. V was pared by 4 bases and J by 3 bases, with 8 bases of the junction left unmatched. The CDR3 has 16 amino acids. Germline loops: CDR1 SEHNR, CDR2 FQNEAQ (reference sequence). Methods used by the authors: Cell counts per sample came from amplifying reference gene primers. Generated by immunoSEQ multiplex PCR, the TCRdb table keeps only in-frame clones and is missing some. The V and J calls and clone size were taken over from that table, and D and trimming were inferred from the DNA. Of about 530,000 clones listed, around nine tenths are singletons.

The sample consisted of peripheral blood. This TCR was sampled from a woman aged 45-60 years with COVID-19, enrolled during active disease. The chain joins TRBV7-9 to TRBJ2-1, with 8 bases lining up with TRBD2. CDR3: CASSSRTSRVYNEQFF. The CDR3 DNA reads TGTGCCAGCAGCTCCCGGACTAGCCGGGTCTACAATGAGCAGTTCTTC.